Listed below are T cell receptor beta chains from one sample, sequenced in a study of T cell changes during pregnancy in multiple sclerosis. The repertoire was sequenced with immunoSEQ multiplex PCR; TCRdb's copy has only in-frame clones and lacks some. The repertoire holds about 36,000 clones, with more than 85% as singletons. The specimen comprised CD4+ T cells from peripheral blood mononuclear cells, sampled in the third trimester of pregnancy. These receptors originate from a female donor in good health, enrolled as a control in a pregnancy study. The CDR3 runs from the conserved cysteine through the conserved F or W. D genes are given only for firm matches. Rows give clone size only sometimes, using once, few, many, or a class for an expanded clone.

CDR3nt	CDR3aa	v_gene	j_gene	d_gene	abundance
TGTGCCAGCAGCTTAGCCACAGGAAGCAATCAGCCCCAGCATTTT	CASSLATGSNQPQHF	TRBV7-8	TRBJ1-5	NA	once
TGTGCCAGCACCCTCAGGGGACTAGCGGCCCCGAGGAGCTCCTACAATGAGCAGTTCTTC	CASTLRGLAAPRSSYNEQFF	TRBV5-4	TRBJ2-1	TRBD2	NA
TGTGCCAGCAGCCGGCCGGGACAGGTTAACTATGGCTACACCTTC	CASSRPGQVNYGYTF	TRBV7-2	TRBJ1-2	TRBD1	NA
TGTGCCAGCAGCTTAGGATACAGGGCAGGGAATCAGCCCCAGCATTTT	CASSLGYRAGNQPQHF	TRBV7-2	TRBJ1-5	NA	NA
TGTGCCAGCAGTTTACTCACTAGCGGGGCTAGCACAGATACGCAGTATTTT	CASSLLTSGASTDTQYF	TRBV27	TRBJ2-3	TRBD2	NA
TGTGCTAGTCTACGGTCAGGGGCTGACAATGAGCAGTTCTTC	CASLRSGADNEQFF	TRBV12-5	TRBJ2-1	NA	once
TGTGCCAGCAGTCAAGGACAGGGCTATGGCTACACCTTC	CASSQGQGYGYTF	TRBV6-4	TRBJ1-2	TRBD1	NA
TGTGCCTGGGTCAGGGGAGGAAACACCATATATTTT	CAWVRGGNTIYF	TRBV30	TRBJ1-3	NA	NA
TGCAGCGTTGAGTCCCAATACAATGAGCAGTTCTTC	CSVESQYNEQFF	TRBV29-1	TRBJ2-1	NA	NA
TGCAGCGTTGAAGTAGGGCGCGGGCCGGACACTGAAGCTTTCTTT	CSVEVGRGPDTEAFF	TRBV29-1	TRBJ1-1	NA	few
TGTGCCAGCAGGCAAAGGGGGGGGGCATCGGACACCATATATTTT	CASRQRGGASDTIYF	TRBV7-2	TRBJ1-3	NA	NA
TGTGCCAGCAGTCAGGGGGGACTCGATCAGCCCCAGCATTTT	CASSQGGLDQPQHF	TRBV7-9	TRBJ1-5	TRBD1	NA
TGCGCCAGCAGCTCGGGGGGGGGCACTGAAGCTTTCTTT	CASSSGGGTEAFF	TRBV5-1	TRBJ1-1	NA	NA
TGCGCCAGCAGCTCAACAGGGTCAATGAACACTGAAGCTTTCTTT	CASSSTGSMNTEAFF	TRBV5-1	TRBJ1-1	NA	NA
TGTGCCAGCCGACTTTACACTGAAGCTTTCTTT	CASRLYTEAFF	TRBV28	TRBJ1-1	NA	NA
TGCAGCGTTGAAGCAGCTAGCGGGGTAAGGGATACGCAGTATTTT	CSVEAASGVRDTQYF	TRBV29-1	TRBJ2-3	TRBD2	NA
TGTGCCAGCTCACCACGTGGACAGGGGCCTCTCGAGCAGTACTTC	CASSPRGQGPLEQYF	TRBV18	TRBJ2-7	TRBD1	NA
TGTGCCAGCAGTTACGGGGACAGGGGGATCTACGAGCAGTACTTC	CASSYGDRGIYEQYF	TRBV6-5	TRBJ2-7	TRBD1	NA
TGTGCCAGCAGCTTAGGGACTAGCGGGGGCCTGCAAGAGACCCAGTACTTC	CASSLGTSGGLQETQYF	TRBV13	TRBJ2-5	TRBD2	NA
TGTGCCAGCAGCTTTCGAGGGAAAAGGAGCAATCAGCCCCAGCATTTT	CASSFRGKRSNQPQHF	TRBV5-6	TRBJ1-5	NA	NA
TGTGCCAGCAGTGATGGAGGCACCCCTCGGTATGGCTACACCTTC	CASSDGGTPRYGYTF	TRBV6-1	TRBJ1-2	NA	NA
TGTGCCAGCAGTTCCCTCTACGAGCAGTACTTC	CASSSLYEQYF	TRBV28	TRBJ2-7	NA	NA
TGTGCCAGCAGCAAAGGTCCCCAAGGGAGTGGCTACACCTTC	CASSKGPQGSGYTF	TRBV21-1	TRBJ1-2	NA	NA
TGTGCCAGCAGCGTCGGACAGGGGGTTGGGCCCCAGCATTTT	CASSVGQGVGPQHF	TRBV5-6	TRBJ1-5	TRBD1	NA
TGTGCCAGCAGCTCTCCCCGGGCGGGACCGATCTACGAGCAGTACTTC	CASSSPRAGPIYEQYF	TRBV5-4	TRBJ2-7	NA	NA
TGTGCCAGCAGCTCATCAGGGGGACCCGGGGAGACCCAGTACTTC	CASSSSGGPGETQYF	TRBV7-3	TRBJ2-5	TRBD1	once
TGTGCCTCCAGTCCGGGACAGGCGAGGGAAAAACTGTTTTTT	CASSPGQAREKLFF	TRBV6-5	TRBJ1-4	TRBD1	NA
TGTGCCAGTAGGACTCAGGGGGCGGACACCGGGGAGCTGTTTTTT	CASRTQGADTGELFF	TRBV19	TRBJ2-2	TRBD1	once
TGTGCCATCAGTGAGCGGGGATTTGACACTGAAGCTTTCTTT	CAISERGFDTEAFF	TRBV10-3	TRBJ1-1	NA	NA
TGTGCCAGCACCCCACCTGGGGCCAGGGTGGGTGGCTACACCTTC	CASTPPGARVGGYTF	TRBV28	TRBJ1-2	NA	NA
TGTGCCAGCTCACCACCAGAGGGTGTTACCGGGGAGCTGTTTTTT	CASSPPEGVTGELFF	TRBV18	TRBJ2-2	NA	NA
TGTGCCACAATGCCCGGGACAGGGAGGTACACTGAAGCTTTCTTT	CATMPGTGRYTEAFF	TRBV19	TRBJ1-1	TRBD1	NA
TGTGCCAGCAGCCGGGACAGGGGGCTCGGTTTTAATGGCTACACCTTC	CASSRDRGLGFNGYTF	TRBV5-4	TRBJ1-2	TRBD1	NA
TGTGCCAGTAGTATAGCTCACAGGGGGACTGAAGCTTTCTTT	CASSIAHRGTEAFF	TRBV19	TRBJ1-1	TRBD1	NA
TGTGCCAGCAGTTCACTGGGAGGGGCCGCCGAGCAGTACTTC	CASSSLGGAAEQYF	TRBV28	TRBJ2-7	TRBD2	NA
TGTGCCAGCAGCTTCCTTTCGGGTTCACCCCTCCACTTT	CASSFLSGSPLHF	TRBV5-5	TRBJ1-6	NA	NA
TGTGCCAGCAGCCAAGGGGACAGGGACACCGGGGAGCTGTTTTTT	CASSQGDRDTGELFF	TRBV4-2	TRBJ2-2	TRBD1	NA
TGTGCCAGCAGTTACGGGGGAGCGGGGGATAAAGATACGCAGTATTTT	CASSYGGAGDKDTQYF	TRBV6-6	TRBJ2-3	TRBD2	NA
TGTGCCAGCAGCCGGGACAGCCCTCGGACTGAAGCTTTCTTT	CASSRDSPRTEAFF	TRBV2	TRBJ1-1	TRBD1	few
TGTGCCAGCAAATCCGGGGGGGCGGGACGGGAGCAGTACTTC	CASKSGGAGREQYF	TRBV27	TRBJ2-7	TRBD2	NA
TGTGCCAGCAGCGGGCAGGGCACCCCCCGGGAGTATTTT	CASSGQGTPREYF	TRBV9	TRBJ1-3	NA	NA
TGTGCCAGCAGCCGACTAGCGGCACCCACAGATACGCAGTATTTT	CASSRLAAPTDTQYF	TRBV6-5	TRBJ2-3	TRBD2	NA
TGTGCCAGCTCACCCGCCGGAGATACGCAGTATTTT	CASSPAGDTQYF	TRBV18	TRBJ2-3	NA	NA
TGTGCCAGCAGCCGGAGGGACCGGGGGTACAATGAGCAGTTCTTC	CASSRRDRGYNEQFF	TRBV11-3	TRBJ2-1	NA	NA
TGTGCCAGCTCACCCTCCCTAGAACCCTACGAGCAGTACTTC	CASSPSLEPYEQYF	TRBV18	TRBJ2-7	NA	few
TGTGCCAGCAGTTTAGTAGCGGGGGGGGAGTACTTC	CASSLVAGGEYF	TRBV28	TRBJ2-7	TRBD2	NA
TGCAGCGTAAACTTGCTTAGCGGGGGAGAGACCCAGTACTTC	CSVNLLSGGETQYF	TRBV29-1	TRBJ2-5	TRBD2	NA
TGTGCCAGCAGTCTACAGGGCGTCGGTGGCTACACCTTC	CASSLQGVGGYTF	TRBV2	TRBJ1-2	NA	NA
TGTGCCAGCAGCTTAAAGGGACTAAGCACAGATACGCAGTATTTT	CASSLKGLSTDTQYF	TRBV7-3	TRBJ2-3	TRBD2	NA
TGTGCCAGCGGAGGCAGGGGGCGAATAGATACGCAGTATTTT	CASGGRGRIDTQYF	TRBV2	TRBJ2-3	TRBD1	NA
TGTGCCAGCAGCATTGGGGCTAGCGGGGGGGCCATAAATGAGCAGTTCTTC	CASSIGASGGAINEQFF	TRBV5-4	TRBJ2-1	TRBD2	NA
TGTGCCAGCAGCCTCCGGGACAGGGGGGAGGCAACTAATGAAAAACTGTTTTTT	CASSLRDRGEATNEKLFF	TRBV7-6	TRBJ1-4	TRBD1	NA
TGCGCCAGCAGCCAAGATCAGGGGAGGGACGGCTACACCTTC	CASSQDQGRDGYTF	TRBV4-3	TRBJ1-2	NA	NA
TGTGCCAGCAGCTTAGATGCAGGGAGGTCCTATGGCTACACCTTC	CASSLDAGRSYGYTF	TRBV7-2	TRBJ1-2	NA	NA